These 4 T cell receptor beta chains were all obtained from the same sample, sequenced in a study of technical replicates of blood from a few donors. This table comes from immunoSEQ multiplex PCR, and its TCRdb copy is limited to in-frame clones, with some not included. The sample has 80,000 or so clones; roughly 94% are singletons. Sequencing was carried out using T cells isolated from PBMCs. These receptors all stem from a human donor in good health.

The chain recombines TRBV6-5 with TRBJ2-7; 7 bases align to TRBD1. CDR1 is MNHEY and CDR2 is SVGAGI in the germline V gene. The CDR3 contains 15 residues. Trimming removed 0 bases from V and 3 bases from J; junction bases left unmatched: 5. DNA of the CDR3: TGTGCCAGCAGTTACTCCGGGACAGTTTTCTACGAGCAGTACTTC. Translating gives CASSYSGTVFYEQYF.

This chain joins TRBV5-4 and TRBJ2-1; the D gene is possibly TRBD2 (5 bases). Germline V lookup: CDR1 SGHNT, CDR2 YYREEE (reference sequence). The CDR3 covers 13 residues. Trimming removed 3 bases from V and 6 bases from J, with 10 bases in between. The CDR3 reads CASSSDSFNEQFF. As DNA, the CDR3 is TGTGCCAGCAGCTCGGACTCTTTCAATGAGCAGTTCTTC. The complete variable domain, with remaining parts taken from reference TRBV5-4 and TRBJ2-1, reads ETGVTQSPTHLIKTRGQQVTLRCSSQSGHNTVSWYQQALGQGPQFIFQYYREEENGRGNFPPRFSGLQFPNYSSELNVNALELDDSALYLCASSSDSFNEQFFGPGTRLTVL.

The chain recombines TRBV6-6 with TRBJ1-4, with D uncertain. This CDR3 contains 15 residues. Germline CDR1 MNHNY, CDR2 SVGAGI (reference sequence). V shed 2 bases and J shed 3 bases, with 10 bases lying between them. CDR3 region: CASSYGPVPNEKLFF. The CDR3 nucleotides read TGTGCCAGCAGTTACGGCCCAGTTCCTAATGAAAAACTGTTTTTT.

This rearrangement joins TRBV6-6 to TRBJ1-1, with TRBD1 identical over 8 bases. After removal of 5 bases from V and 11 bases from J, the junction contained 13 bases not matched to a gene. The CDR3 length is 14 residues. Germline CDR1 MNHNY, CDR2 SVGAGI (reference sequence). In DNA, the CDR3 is TGTGCCAGCAGTGAGACAGGGGTATTAGGTCGGGCTTTCTTT. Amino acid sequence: CASSETGVLGRAFF.